What follows describes a single T cell receptor beta chain. Its antigen has not been determined. Per-base quality was not reported, and no clone a single base away is much larger than it. Libraries came from the immunoSEQ multiplex PCR assay. The multiplex PCR relied on a mix of 60 forward primers for TCR Vbeta segments and 13 reverse primers for TCR Jbeta segments. Amplification of the CDR3 region of rearranged TCR beta genes was performed with a multiplex PCR assay on genomic DNA. On the Illumina HiSeq System, the amplified TCR beta libraries were sequenced as 87-base-pair reads. As for the original processing: A later analysis counted 65 million to 90 million unique TCR beta chains across the 600 to 850 repertoires, and some 11 million of these chains were shared by at least two donors. A nearest-neighbor algorithm error-corrected the raw reads and collapsed the reads into unique sequences, merging closely related sequences to remove PCR and sequencing errors. Alignment of CDR3 sequences to IMGT reference sequences was used to assign V, D and J gene segments. For a sequence to be retained, at least a six-nucleotide match to both a V gene segment and a J gene segment was required. Rearrangements were classified as productive when the CDR3 lacked stop codons and remained in frame with V and J, and all other rearrangements were classified as non-productive. CDR3 was defined by IMGT convention, running from the second conserved V-encoded cysteine to the conserved J-encoded phenylalanine. In an earlier analysis of roughly 580 of the donors, sequences lacking an unambiguous match to a single V gene segment were excluded. In an earlier analysis of 587 of the donors, a V segment was called functional when productive rearrangements were above 56.7%, and segregating when the standard deviation between donors exceeded 5%. A statistical classification framework was built for diagnosing cytomegalovirus status from the catalog of TCR beta chain sequences. A later analysis assigned V and J genes by comparing TCR nucleotide sequences with IMGT/GENE-DB human TR gene sequences. In a later analysis, CDR3 sequences and most-parsimonious VDJ recombination scenarios were assigned using the TCRdist pipeline. In a later analysis, each TCR beta chain was defined by its CDR3 amino acid sequence together with its V-gene family, and reads without a unique V-gene family were excluded. To address suspected cross-contamination and a sequencing artifact, a later analysis removed some 620 highly shared, low-generation-probability nucleotide sequences. For each public chain, a later analysis derived a clonal expansion index from normalized ranks of inferred template counts within each repertoire. Generation probabilities in a later analysis came from a VDJ recombination model fitted to out-of-frame rearrangements, and those results were checked against IGoR. In a later analysis, TCR-TCR, TCR-HLA and TCR-CMV co-occurrence was scored with hypergeometric tests, and a repertoire-size bias correction was applied to TCR pairs. False discovery rates were estimated in a later analysis by permuting HLA or CMV assignments 20 times. A later analysis grouped co-occurring TCRs with DBSCAN, adding TCRdist sequence similarity when clustering within HLA-allele-positive subsets. Repertoires with fewer than 30,000 or more than 120,000 public chains, plus five repertoires with anomalous nucleotide sharing, were excluded from co-occurrence clustering. Sourced from immuneACCESS, this table was stored by TCRdb with only in-frame sequences that have V and J called. A share of the clones is absent; for the studies checked, an unresolved V gene accounts for under half, and the remainder has no known explanation. V and J calls and clone size are those listed in that table; D and trimming were worked out from the DNA. Here the sample has 200,000 or so clones; roughly 80% occur a single time. In total, the top ten clones hold about 3% of the sample.

The data originate from a study of cytomegalovirus exposure and HLA in healthy donors (dated by TCRdb to 2015 to 2018). For the wider study: An earlier analysis of some 600 of the donors reported 276 Gb of sequence data and roughly 120 million unique TCR beta sequences obtained from about 179 million T cells. The study used immunosequencing to profile the T cell repertoires of 600 to 850 subjects and linked those repertoires to cytomegalovirus serostatus. To decide whether each TCR beta V gene segment behaved as functional or pseudogenic, an earlier analysis of some 600 of the donors relied on high-throughput TCR beta sequencing. The number of donors typed differed by locus, with 629-630 for A, B, C, DRB1 and DQB1, more than 500 for DQA1, 606 for DPA1, and 472 for DPB1. The study aimed to test whether cataloging public T cell receptors could reveal signatures of past pathogen exposure. To predict cytomegalovirus infection status, the study combined high-throughput TCR immunosequencing, statistical association of individual TCRs with disease status, and machine learning. A later analysis re-examined previously published TCR beta repertoires from more than 650 donors and added high-resolution HLA genotyping to investigate patterns of TCR occurrence. Roughly 5 DR-DQ haplotypes were handled as single units for association and clustering, since linkage in the cohort was strong. Alongside the repertoire data, information on donor age, sex, ethnicity and CMV serostatus was compiled. In addition to the first cohort of hundreds of subjects, a separate validation cohort of 130 or so different subjects was used. Genome-wide SNP genotypes for about 65% of the roughly 670 donors were used in a later genetic analysis, which treated that subset as a discovery cohort. All discovery cohort repertoires had been generated on a single sequencing platform. An early release that covered roughly 600 HLA-typed donors contained around 300 gigabases of sequencing data and 80 million or so unique TCR sequences. On average, around 240,000 unique TCR beta nucleotide sequences were sequenced per donor among roughly 430 genotyped donors of the cohort, with 15% to 20% of those sequences being non-productive. Class I and class II HLA loci were covered by the typing at four-digit resolution. Rather than using new phenotypic data, the later analysis identified candidate immune exposures from TCR beta sequences and from how often those sequences occurred across donors. Of the roughly 390 genotyped donors, 65% to 90% were placed in the genetic ancestry cluster associated with self-reported Caucasian donors.

The paper as a whole reports these results and caveats: In vitro tests confirmed that a few of the cytomegalovirus-associated TCR beta chains recognize cytomegalovirus antigens. Assigning TCR associations to individual alleles was difficult when HLA alleles, especially DR and DQ, strongly co-occurred. In a later analysis, most CMV-associated TCR beta chains were found to appear HLA-restricted, with HLA associations seemingly driven largely by CMV exposure. The study gave a list of more than 150 TCR beta chains associated with cytomegalovirus. The classifier was reported to diagnose cytomegalovirus status with high specificity and sensitivity in both the original cohort and the validation cohort. In a later analysis, 15,000 to 20,000 TCR beta sequences were associated with specific HLA alleles at a false discovery rate of 0.05. Because counts were too low, more than 15 rarely observed V segments, including chromosome 9 orphons, were excluded from the earlier analysis of 587 of the donors. Because HLA typing was unavailable for some donors at each locus, only the typed subset was used in association tests. In a later analysis, HLA-associated TCR beta chains showed more clonal expansion and lower generation probabilities than non-associated chains that were equally common. The only immune exposure information available for the cohort was CMV serostatus. Linkage disequilibrium might explain the correlated functional status among segregating V segments, but an unknown experimental factor could not be ruled out. The presence/absence analyses assumed that sequencing depth was roughly uniform across donors, and that assumption may not be true. In a later analysis, the rate of TCR association differed among HLA loci, with DRB1 alleles having the most associated TCRs and HLA-C alleles having the fewest. A further reported finding was that TCR beta sequences accurately predicted the HLA-A and HLA-B alleles for most subjects in the first cohort. The cohort was sequenced for TCR beta chains only, and without alpha or paired-chain data the features that could be detected were limited. A cluster of highly shared sequence variants was judged likely to be a technical artifact of the sequencing pipeline. Broadly in line with IMGT annotations, most TCR beta V segments showed up in productive rearrangements about 87% or about 30% of the time in an earlier analysis of approximately 600 of the donors. The authors suggested that the approach could potentially be extended to other disease states and immunological phenotypes. V-gene and J-gene trimming of TCR beta chains was associated with a missense DCLRE1C variant in a later genetic analysis, and the association was replicated in an independent cohort. Most TCR sequences were observed very rarely across donors, whereas some public TCRs were present in many individuals. A later genetic analysis reported fewer N-insertions in productive TCRs among donors in an Asian-associated ancestry cluster than the roughly 640-donor mean. A later analysis reported that several top co-occurrence clusters appeared linked to parvovirus B19, influenza, CMV and Epstein-Barr virus. Some IMGT-functional V segments, including TRBV6-2 and TRBV6-3, could not be distinguished by the 87-base-pair reads and were therefore excluded.

V trim: 4 bases; J trim: 0 bases; unmatched bases: 6. Counted from cysteine to phenylalanine, this CDR3 has 15 amino acids. Left in the record is the CDR3 DNA by itself, 45 bases read in frame from the first base. From the germline V gene, CDR1 is SGDLS and CDR2 is YYNGEE. The cohort was made up of under 800 healthy bone marrow donors. Cohort members were all nominally healthy when sampled, although unrecorded immune exposures were likely present. The donor tested CMV seronegative and was one of the 352 seronegative cohort members. A peripheral blood sample was provided by each donor, and peripheral blood mononuclear cells were used for TCR beta sequencing. The Qiagen DNeasy Blood Extraction Kit was used to extract genomic DNA from the blood cell samples.

The chain links TRBV9 with TRBJ1-2, and TRBD1 matches 7 of the central bases. Sequenced: PBMCs. The receptor's source is a man aged 30 to 39 in good health and CMV-seronegative. The CDR3 corresponds to CASSSGGQANYGYTF. The nucleotide sequence is TGTGCCAGCAGCTCAGGGGGTCAAGCTAACTATGGCTACACCTTC.